These 24 T cell receptor beta chains share one sample of origin, sequenced in a study of blood T cells in healthy people across ages. A J-beta primer mix and a sample-barcoded 5' primer were used in a second PCR of roughly 6 to 12 cycles. Each CDR3 protein is one row after TCRdb ran MiXCR on the 5' RACE reads. Among 850,000 to 950,000 distinct CDR3 sequences listed, about 28% were seen once. The sequencing input was blood. The receptors come from an elderly woman in good health.

The CDR3 protein is CASSSQSDVLTF. For the CDR3, the DNA is TGTGCCAGCAGCTCTCAGTCGGACGTCCTGACTTTC. The rearrangement links TRBV7-9 to TRBJ2-6; D remains unclear. This CDR3 has 12 residues. Germline assignment: CDR1 SEHNR and CDR2 FQNEAQ (reference sequence). With 4 bases removed from V and 11 bases from J, the gap between germline ends came to 9 bases.

There are many counts of this clonotype. The CDR3 nucleotides read TGTGCCAGCAGTGAAGTACAGGGGATAGGGAATGAGCAGTTCTTC. Translation: CASSEVQGIGNEQFF. This chain uses TRBV2 with TRBJ2-1, with TRBD1 matching 7 bases. This CDR3 is 15 amino acids long. V gave up 1 base and J gave up 7 bases; unmatched junction bases: 7. Germline CDR1 reads SNHLY; CDR2 reads FYNNEI.

This clonotype was observed a few times. The V gene is TRBV27, the J gene TRBJ2-3; TRBD1 aligns across 7 bases. Germline-derived CDR1 and CDR2 are MNHEY and SMNVEV (reference sequence). The CDR3 consists of 14 residues. V was clipped by 5 bases and J by 2 bases; unmatched bases: 4. CDR3 DNA sequence: TGTGCCAGCAGTGAGGACAGGATCACAGATACGCAGTATTTT. Its protein is CASSEDRITDTQYF.

The chain combines TRBV18 with TRBJ1-2; D remains unclear. Germline V gene data show CDR1 as KGHSH and CDR2 as LQKENI. With 0 bases removed from V and 3 bases from J, the gap between germline ends came to 11 bases. The CDR3 consists of 15 residues. The CDR3 nucleotides are TGTGCCAGCTCACCACCGGGGAAAGCGGACTATGGCTACACCTTC. It translates to CASSPPGKADYGYTF.

DNA for the CDR3: TGTGCCAGCAGTGATCTACGGGGCTACACCTTC. Its protein is CASSDLRGYTF. The chain carries TRBV6-2 or TRBV6-3 and TRBJ1-2; D is unresolved. The CDR3 runs 11 residues. The V end lost 5 bases, the J end lost 8 bases, and 9 bases lay between the germline ends. The germline V gene encodes CDR1 MNHEY and CDR2 SVGEGT.

This clonotype was recorded many times. This chain links TRBV6-5 with TRBJ1-2, with D unclear. V lost 2 bases, J lost 4 bases, and 17 bases lay in between. The CDR3 totals 16 residues. Germline V gene sequence: CDR1 MNHEY, CDR2 SVGAGI. This CDR3 is CASSYRHYSPGYGYTF. CDR3 DNA: TGTGCCAGCAGTTACCGGCACTATTCACCGGGCTATGGCTACACCTTC.

The gene calls are TRBV5-1 and TRBJ2-3; 8 nucleotides line up with TRBD2. The CDR3 loop spans 15 amino acids. In germline, CDR1 is SGHRS, CDR2 YFSETQ. Trimming cost V 5 bases and J 5 bases; bases outside gene matches: 10. In DNA form, the CDR3 reads TGCGCCAGCAGTCCGGGGGGGGGCGCCCAAGATACGCAGTATTTT. Its protein product is CASSPGGGAQDTQYF.

The table lists this clonotype with many counts. J is TRBJ2-6 and V is TRBV20-1, with 8 positions matching TRBD1. The CDR3 spans 18 residues. Germline CDR1 reads DFQATT; CDR2 reads SNEGSKA (reference sequence). V lost 1 base to trimming and J lost 0 bases; unmatched junction nucleotides: 8. The CDR3 region has the DNA TGCAGTGCTAGAGTTTCAGGGGGCTTGGGCTCTGGGGCCAACGTCCTGACTTTC. This translates into CSARVSGGLGSGANVLTF.

This clonotype was picked up many times. The rearrangement links TRBV6-2 or TRBV6-3 to TRBJ2-4, with 8 bases fitting TRBD1. J gave up 7 bases and V 5 bases, and 10 bases lay outside the gene matches. The germline V gene encodes CDR1 MNHEY and CDR2 SVGEGT. There are 15 residues in the CDR3. The CDR3 DNA sequence: TGTGCCAGCAGTAGGACAGGGACGGGGTTTAACATTCAGTACTTC. This gives the protein CASSRTGTGFNIQYF.

This clonotype was detected many times. This sequence joins TRBV6-2 or TRBV6-3 and TRBJ1-1; D not resolved. V was trimmed by 10 bases and J by 1 base, leaving 7 bases between them. Germline values: CDR1 MNHEY, CDR2 SVGEGT. This CDR3 has 11 amino acids. The CDR3 loop is CATGSNTEAFF. The CDR3 DNA sequence: TGTGCCACCGGGTCGAACACTGAAGCTTTCTTT.

This clonotype was counted a few times. A read error is possible here, since a much larger clone lies one base away. The rearrangement links TRBV29-1 to TRBJ2-5; D may correspond to TRBD1 or TRBD2 (5 bases each). Germline CDR1 reads SQVTM; CDR2 reads ANQGSEA. The CDR3 has 15 amino acids. The chain's CDR3 is CSVEGPGPLHNEQYF. CDR3 coding DNA: TGCAGCGTCGAAGGCCCGGGACCGCTCCACAATGAGCAGTACTTC.

The chain uses TRBV7-2 and TRBJ2-1, with 8 bases identical to TRBD2. V shed 5 bases, J shed 7 bases, and the junction held 7 bases outside the gene matches. The CDR3 runs to 14 residues. The germline V gene encodes CDR1 SGHTA and CDR2 FQGNSA. CDR3 bases: TGTGCCAGCAGCCTGAGCGGGGGATGGAATGAGCAGTTCTTC. It yields the protein CASSLSGGWNEQFF.

Worth noting for this clonotype: A clone one base away is much larger, so this may be a read error. This chain connects TRBV5-1 to TRBJ2-7, with D possibly being TRBD2 (5 bases). CDR3 size: 15 residues. CDR1 SGHRS and CDR2 YFSETQ come from the germline V gene. The CDR3, as DNA: TGCGTCAGCAGCTTGGGCGGGCCTAGAGTCGACGAGCAGTACTTC. Translation: CVSSLGGPRVDEQYF.

On this clonotype: A much more abundant neighbour one base away suggests this may be a read error. This chain uses TRBV5-1 with TRBJ2-7; D remains unclear. Germline lookup yields CDR1 SGHRS and CDR2 YFSETQ. V was cut by 2 bases and J by 7 bases, with 16 bases left in between. The CDR3 spans 14 residues. The CDR3 DNA is TGCGCCAGCAGCTTCCGGGCCTCTCGGAATGAGCAGTACTTC. Translated, it gives CASSFRASRNEQYF.

The CDR3 nucleotides read TGTGCCACCAGTGGGGCTAGCGGGAGAACAGGAGAGACCCAGTACTTC. Translation: CATSGASGRTGETQYF. This chain connects TRBV24-1 to TRBJ2-5; 10 bases line up with TRBD2. CDR1 and CDR2 (germline): KGHDR, SFDVKD. The junction had 9 bases not matched to a gene; V was cut back by 5 bases and J by 4 bases. There are 16 residues in the CDR3.

This clonotype was detected only a few times. The chain carries TRBV7-8 and TRBJ2-7; TRBD1 agrees at 10 bases. The germline gives CDR1 SGHVS, CDR2 FQNEAQ. The CDR3 consists of 14 residues. The J segment lost 7 bases and the V segment lost 7 bases, leaving 10 bases of the junction unmatched. Here the CDR3 reads CASNGPGQGFEQYF. The CDR3 DNA follows: TGTGCCAGCAACGGCCCGGGACAGGGGTTTGAGCAGTACTTC.

This chain uses TRBV5-4 with TRBJ1-1; D might be TRBD1 (5 bases). Trimming cost V 3 bases and J 5 bases, with 8 bases left between them. Germline-derived CDR1 and CDR2 are SGHNT and YYREEE (reference sequence). The CDR3 has 12 amino acids. CDR3 amino acids: CASSWGETEAFF. CDR3 coding DNA: TGTGCCAGCAGCTGGGGGGAAACTGAAGCTTTCTTT.

This clonotype appeared many times. V is TRBV6-5 and J is TRBJ2-7; 7 bases line up with TRBD1. This CDR3 contains 15 residues. The J segment lost 3 bases and the V segment lost 6 bases, leaving 11 bases of the junction unmatched. CDR1 MNHEY and CDR2 SVGAGI come from the germline V gene. Written as DNA, the CDR3 is TGTGCCAGCAGCTCTTCCCCTGGACAGGACTACGAGCAGTACTTC. It yields the protein CASSSSPGQDYEQYF.

This clonotype was counted ten times or more. This chain links TRBV7-2 with TRBJ1-6; no firm D call. CDR1 and CDR2 from the germline V gene are SGHTA and FQGNSA. Trimming took 11 bases from V and 11 from J, leaving 13 bases between them. The CDR3 consists of 11 residues. In nucleotides, the CDR3 is TGTGCCTCGTCAGCAGGAGCACCCCTCCACTTT. Its protein product is CASSAGAPLHF.

This clonotype appeared a few times. This rearrangement joins TRBV29-1 to TRBJ1-2; D call uncertain. CDR3 size: 10 residues. Trimming stripped 4 bases from V and 4 bases from J, with 4 bases between. Per the germline V gene, CDR1 is SQVTM and CDR2 is ANQGSEA. DNA for the CDR3: TGCAGCGTTGGGGGCTATGGCTACACCTTC. Amino acid sequence: CSVGGYGYTF.

The V and J genes are TRBV6-2 or TRBV6-3 and TRBJ1-5, with 8 bases that match TRBD1. This CDR3 has 18 amino acids. Trimming cost V 3 bases and J 2 bases; bases outside gene matches: 12. The germline CDR1 and CDR2 sequences are MNHEY and SVGEGT. Here the CDR3 reads CASSYPRTGTFGNQPQHF. The CDR3 nucleotides read TGTGCCAGCAGTTATCCCCGGACAGGGACCTTTGGCAATCAGCCCCAGCATTTT.

This clonotype appeared a few times. The chain employs TRBV12-3 or TRBV12-4 and TRBJ1-6, with no clear D. This CDR3 has 13 amino acids. Trimming shortened V by 7 bases and J by 8 bases, and 12 bases separated the two germline ends. In nucleotides, the CDR3 is TGTGCCAGCACTCGAAGGACGGATTCACCCCTCCACTTT. Translation gives CASTRRTDSPLHF.

This clonotype showed up just a few times. CDR3 in amino acids: CASSQAGVNTEAFF. CDR3 nucleotide sequence: TGTGCCAGCAGCCAAGCGGGCGTGAACACTGAAGCTTTCTTT. The chain has TRBV3-1 and TRBJ1-1; D unresolved. The germline V gene has CDR1 LGHDT and CDR2 YNNKEL (reference sequence). Between the trimmed V and J ends, which lost 1 base and 0 bases, there was a span of 6 bases. The CDR3 length is 14 residues.

This clonotype was seen more than once but under ten times. The chain recombines TRBV6-1 with TRBJ2-3; 13 bases match TRBD2. Unmatched junction bases numbered 3, after V lost 6 bases and J lost 0 bases. This CDR3 is 16 amino acids long. CDR1 MNHNS and CDR2 SASEGT come from the germline V gene. The CDR3 region has the DNA TGTGCCAGCAGGGGACTAGCGGGGATCAGCACAGATACGCAGTATTTT. Its translation: CASRGLAGISTDTQYF.